The 5 T cell receptor beta chains below were found in one sample sequenced in a study of blood T cell repertoires in COVID-19. Measured with immunoSEQ multiplex PCR; TCRdb has only the in-frame clones, and not every one. The sample lists about 180,000 clones, under 85% occurring once. Source material: peripheral blood. Receptor source: a woman over 75 with acute or convalescent COVID-19.

The count of this clone is one. The rearrangement joins TRBV19 to TRBJ1-4; 8 nucleotides match TRBD1. CDR1 LNHDA and CDR2 SQIVND come from the germline V gene (reference sequence). V was clipped by 3 bases and J by 10 bases; unmatched bases: 4. This CDR3 is 13 amino acids long. This chain's CDR3 is CASSMDRAGKLFF. In DNA form, the CDR3 reads TGTGCCAGTAGTATGGACAGGGCTGGAAAACTGTTTTTT.

This chain joins TRBV7-8 and TRBJ1-1; D is perhaps TRBD1 (6 bases). Per germline, CDR1 SGHVS and CDR2 FQNEAQ. The CDR3 length is 16 residues. Deletions cut 3 bases from V and 8 bases from J, with 22 bases between. In nucleotides, the CDR3 is TGTGCCAGCAGCTTGGGGGTAGGGACAAGGAAAGGAGAAGCTTTCTTT. This translates into CASSLGVGTRKGEAFF.

The rearrangement uses TRBV7-9 and TRBJ1-6; 7 bases agree with TRBD1. Germline-derived CDR1 and CDR2 are SEHNR and FQNEAQ (reference sequence). The CDR3 spans 14 residues. The V and J ends lost 5 bases and 9 bases, in that order; junction bases with no gene match: 7. The CDR3 loop is CASSLRDSSSPLHF. The CDR3 DNA reads as TGTGCCAGCAGCCTGCGGGACAGTTCTTCACCCCTCCACTTT.

This chain uses TRBV10-3 with TRBJ2-7, with D hard to call. The CDR3 contains 11 residues. From germline, CDR1 is ENHRY and CDR2 SYGVKD. Trimming pared 3 bases from V and 3 bases from J, leaving 3 bases between. CDR3: CAISDNYEQYF. CDR3 coding DNA: TGTGCCATCAGTGACAACTACGAGCAGTACTTC.

This chain uses TRBV18 with TRBJ2-1, with D maybe TRBD2 (6 bases). CDR3 length equals 15 residues. The V end was cut by 1 base, the J end by 8 bases, with 15 bases between. The germline V gene has CDR1 KGHSH and CDR2 LQKENI. CDR3 sequence (DNA): TGTGCCAGCTCACCACTACTAGCAGGAGCACATGAGCAGTTCTTC. Its protein is CASSPLLAGAHEQFF. Using reference TRBV18 and TRBJ2-1 for the parts outside the CDR3, the full variable domain is NAGVMQNPRHLVRRRGQEARLRCSPMKGHSHVYWYRQLPEEGLKFMVYLQKENIIDESGMPKERFSAEFPKEGPSILRIQQVVRGDSAAYFCASSPLLAGAHEQFFGPGTRLTVL.